The 32 T cell receptor beta chains in this list originate from one sample, sequenced in a study of cytomegalovirus exposure and HLA in healthy donors. The PCR used 60 Vbeta and 13 Jbeta primers. Libraries were prepared by immunoSEQ multiplex PCR; TCRdb keeps only in-frame clonotypes and omits some of them. The table lists around 140,000 clones, 75% to 90% of them singletons, with under 6% in the top ten. The material sequenced was PBMCs. These receptors originate from a man aged 35-49 years in good health and CMV-seronegative.

This rearrangement joins TRBV6-4 to TRBJ1-3; 7 nucleotides line up with TRBD1. From germline, CDR1 is MRHNA and CDR2 SNTAGT. Germline trimming cut 2 bases from V and 0 bases from J; bases unmatched to any gene: 4. The CDR3 is 16 residues long. CDR3 sequence: CASSDRDRDSGNTIYF. The CDR3 DNA reads as TGTGCCAGCAGTGACAGGGACAGAGACTCTGGAAACACCATATATTTT.

The chain couples TRBV28 to TRBJ2-7; TRBD1 aligns across 7 bases. Trimming at V came to 4 bases and at J to 5 bases, leaving 11 bases not matched to a gene. The CDR3 has 15 residues. In germline, CDR1 is MDHEN, CDR2 SYDVKM. This CDR3 reads CASSSTGVWVHEQYF. The CDR3 nucleotides are TGTGCCAGCAGTTCCACAGGGGTCTGGGTCCACGAGCAGTACTTC.

Only one count was recorded for this clone. V gene TRBV18 combines with J gene TRBJ2-7; tentatively, D is TRBD1 (6 bases). Trimming stripped 5 bases from V and 4 bases from J, with 12 bases between. Germline values: CDR1 KGHSH, CDR2 LQKENI. The CDR3 has 13 residues. The CDR3 DNA reads as TGTGCCAGCTCAGTTGGGACAAATTACGAGCAGTACTTC. Encoded protein: CASSVGTNYEQYF.

The chain employs TRBV27 and TRBJ1-2; 7 positions agree with TRBD1. V dropped 5 bases and J dropped 7; count of bases not matched to a gene: 13. Germline V gives CDR1 MNHEY, CDR2 SMNVEV (reference sequence). CDR3 length: 15 amino acids. CDR3 loop: CASSPNYNRGGGYTF. The DNA of the CDR3 is TGTGCCAGCAGTCCTAATTATAACAGGGGCGGTGGCTACACCTTC.

V and J are TRBV5-4 and TRBJ1-4, with 9 bases fitting TRBD1. This CDR3 region has 15 residues. Trimming took 4 bases from V and 3 from J; bases not matched to a gene: 4. The germline V gene has CDR1 SGHNT and CDR2 YYREEE (reference sequence). The CDR3 sequence: CASSGTGTANEKLFF. CDR3 DNA sequence: TGTGCCAGCAGCGGGACAGGGACGGCTAATGAAAAACTGTTTTTT.

This chain connects TRBV15 to TRBJ1-6; the D is unclear. Per germline, CDR1 LNHNV and CDR2 YYDKDF (reference sequence). The CDR3 runs 15 residues. With 8 bases removed from V and 4 bases from J, the gap between germline ends came to 15 bases. CDR3 DNA sequence: TGTGCCACCGCTAACCCTCTAACTTATAATTCACCCCTCCACTTT. Amino acids: CATANPLTYNSPLHF.

CDR3 amino acids: CASSERAGAGELFF. CDR3 bases: TGTGCCAGCAGTGAACGCGCCGGGGCCGGGGAGCTGTTTTTT. The V call is TRBV2, the J call TRBJ2-2; D perhaps matches TRBD2 (5 bases). This CDR3 has 14 amino acids. The ends were cut back, 2 bases at V and 6 bases at J, with 10 bases in the middle. Germline V lookup: CDR1 SNHLY, CDR2 FYNNEI. The variable domain in full, completed from reference TRBV2 and TRBJ2-2, reads EPEVTQTPSHQVTQMGQEVILRCVPISNHLYFYWYRQILGQKVEFLVSFYNNEISEKSEIFDDQFSVERPDGSNFTLKIRSTKLEDSAMYFCASSERAGAGELFFGEGSRLTVL.

This clone was detected a few times. This rearrangement joins TRBV5-6 to TRBJ1-4; 7 bases agree with TRBD1. This CDR3 region has 14 residues. Germline V lookup: CDR1 SGHDT, CDR2 YYEEEE. Trimming removed 1 base from V and 8 bases from J; junction bases left unmatched: 5. CDR3 bases: TGTGCCAGCAGCTTGTTTCGACAGGGAGAAAAACTGTTTTTT. It translates to CASSLFRQGEKLFF.

The table lists this clone with a few counts. The chain uses TRBV7-2 and TRBJ1-5, with D uncertain. This CDR3 comprises 14 residues. Per the germline V gene, CDR1 is SGHTA and CDR2 is FQGNSA. The V end was cut by 5 bases, the J end by 1 base, with 9 bases between. The CDR3 DNA follows: TGTGCCAGCAGCGGAGGAATGAGCAATCAGCCCCAGCATTTT. It translates to CASSGGMSNQPQHF. Drawing the rest from reference TRBV7-2 and TRBJ1-5, the complete variable domain is GAGVSQSPSNKVTEKGKDVELRCDPISGHTALYWYRQSLGQGLEFLIYFQGNSAPDKSGLPSDRFSAERTGGSVSTLTIQRTQQEDSAVYLCASSGGMSNQPQHFGDGTRLSIL.

The J gene is TRBJ2-7, the V gene TRBV10-3, with 10 bases lining up with TRBD1. The CDR3 loop spans 14 amino acids. Germline CDR1 is ENHRY and CDR2 is SYGVKD. V gave up 4 bases and J gave up 5 bases; unmatched junction bases: 5. In nucleotides, the CDR3 is TGTGCCATCAGTGTGGGACAGGGGACGAACGAGCAGTACTTC. Residues: CAISVGQGTNEQYF.

The V and J genes are TRBV29-1 and TRBJ2-7; D might be TRBD2 (6 bases). This CDR3 comprises 14 residues. The germline V and J ends were trimmed by 6 bases and 2 bases, with 17 bases remaining between them. Germline CDR1 reads SQVTM; CDR2 reads ANQGSEA. CDR3 sequence: CSVDGQGGTYEQYF. The CDR3 DNA is TGCAGCGTCGACGGGCAGGGAGGAACCTACGAGCAGTACTTC.

The chain has TRBV5-1 and TRBJ2-1, with D tentatively TRBD2 (6 bases). Trimming pared 4 bases from V and 7 bases from J, leaving 21 bases between. The CDR3 extends over 16 amino acids. Germline loops: CDR1 SGHRS, CDR2 YFSETQ. CDR3 amino acids: CASSTGRGFVGNEQFF. The CDR3, as DNA: TGCGCCAGCAGCACTGGTCGGGGGTTCGTTGGTAATGAGCAGTTCTTC.

The V gene is TRBV6-5, the J gene TRBJ2-3; maybe TRBD2 (5 bases). Deletions cut 2 bases from V and 0 bases from J, with 9 bases between. The CDR3 contains 15 residues. Germline CDR1 is MNHEY and CDR2 is SVGAGI. This CDR3 reads CASSYISGSTDTQYF. The CDR3 nucleotides read TGTGCCAGCAGTTACATCAGCGGCAGCACAGATACGCAGTATTTT.

The chain joins TRBV7-9 to TRBJ1-4, with 8 bases fitting TRBD1. The junction had 5 bases not matched to a gene; V was cut back by 5 bases and J by 6 bases. Germline V gives CDR1 SEHNR, CDR2 FQNEAQ (reference sequence). This CDR3 is 14 amino acids long. CDR3 sequence reads: CASSRTGMDEKLFF. The CDR3 nucleotides read TGTGCCAGCAGCAGGACAGGGATGGATGAAAAACTGTTTTTT.

V is TRBV29-1 and J is TRBJ2-1, with 11 nucleotides matching TRBD1. After removal of 2 bases from V and 9 bases from J, the junction contained 3 bases not matched to a gene. Looked up from germline, CDR1 is SQVTM and CDR2 is ANQGSEA. The CDR3 has 13 residues. The DNA of the CDR3 is TGCAGCGTTGAACGGGGACAGGGGGGTGAGCAGTTCTTC. Translation gives CSVERGQGGEQFF.

The V and J genes are TRBV2 and TRBJ2-6; TRBD1 is a possible D gene (5 bases). The CDR3 has 16 residues. Trimming took 6 bases from V and 0 from J, leaving 12 bases between them. The germline V gene encodes CDR1 SNHLY and CDR2 FYNNEI. The CDR3 region is CASRPDTSSGANVLTF. The CDR3 nucleotides read TGTGCCAGCAGGCCGGACACGAGCTCTGGGGCCAACGTCCTGACTTTC.

V is TRBV7-9 and J is TRBJ2-4; TRBD2 is a possible D gene (6 bases). From germline, CDR1 is SEHNR and CDR2 FQNEAQ (reference sequence). This CDR3 comprises 15 residues. V lost 5 bases and J lost 6, with 17 bases in between. As DNA, the CDR3 is TGTGCCAGCAGCCAGGACTGGGAGGTGGTAAACATTCAGTACTTC. Encoded protein: CASSQDWEVVNIQYF.

V is TRBV6-6 and J is TRBJ1-5; D is undetermined. The CDR3 spans 14 residues. CDR1 and CDR2 from the germline V gene are MNHNY and SVGAGI (reference sequence). Between the trimmed V and J ends, which lost 0 bases and 5 bases, there was a span of 8 bases. The CDR3: CASSYSRSDQPQHF. Here the CDR3 DNA reads TGTGCCAGCAGTTACTCGAGGAGCGATCAGCCCCAGCATTTT.

The chain couples TRBV10-2 to TRBJ2-1, with 11 bases identical to TRBD2. Losses at the gene ends were 7 bases for V and 7 bases for J; bases not matched to a gene: 6. CDR1 and CDR2 (germline): WSHSY, SAAADI. This CDR3 contains 14 residues. The CDR3 reads CASTSGGLGNEQFF. Written as DNA, the CDR3 is TGCGCCAGCACTAGCGGGGGGCTGGGAAATGAGCAGTTCTTC.

This chain uses TRBV5-1 with TRBJ2-5, with TRBD2 as a possible D gene (5 bases). Trimming stripped 0 bases from V and 1 base from J, with 10 bases between. CDR1 and CDR2 (germline): SGHRS, YFSETQ. CDR3 size: 15 residues. Written as DNA, the CDR3 is TGCGCCAGCAGCTTGGAAGATCGGGGCCAAGAGACCCAGTACTTC. This encodes CASSLEDRGQETQYF. Filled out from reference TRBV5-1 and TRBJ2-5, the complete variable domain reads KAGVTQTPRYLIKTRGQQVTLSCSPISGHRSVSWYQQTPGQGLQFLFEYFSETQRNKGNFPGRFSGRQFSNSRSEMNVSTLELGDSALYLCASSLEDRGQETQYFGPGTRLLVL.

CDR3 loop: CASSQEGLTSYEQYF. CDR3 nucleotides: TGCGCCAGCAGCCAAGAAGGACTGACCTCCTACGAGCAGTACTTC. The V gene is TRBV4-1, the J gene TRBJ2-7, with D possibly being TRBD2 (5 bases). The CDR3 runs 15 residues. V lost 0 bases and J 0 bases, leaving 9 bases between the germline ends. The germline V gene encodes CDR1 MGHRA and CDR2 YSYEKL.

The chain joins TRBV18 to TRBJ1-5, with D possibly being TRBD1 (6 bases). CDR1 is KGHSH and CDR2 is LQKENI in the germline V gene. Trimming took 6 bases from V and 7 from J, leaving 16 bases between them. The CDR3 covers 14 residues. DNA of the CDR3: TGTGCCAGCTCGCCAGGACAGTCCCGGCAGCCCCAGCATTTT. It is translated as CASSPGQSRQPQHF.

Here the CDR3 DNA reads TGTGCCAGCAGCTTAAGGCCTCGGGTGCAGGGGGCGAACGAGCAGTACTTC. This gives the protein CASSLRPRVQGANEQYF. V and J are TRBV7-9 and TRBJ2-7, with TRBD1 identical over 8 bases. CDR3 length: 17 residues. CDR1 and CDR2 (germline): SEHNR, FQNEAQ (reference sequence). Trimming at V came to 2 bases and at J to 5 bases, leaving 14 bases not matched to a gene.

V and J are TRBV11-2 and TRBJ1-5; unclear D gene. In germline, CDR1 is SGHAT, CDR2 FQNNGV. The CDR3 covers 14 residues. The germline V and J ends were trimmed by 0 bases and 4 bases, with 7 bases remaining between them. CDR3 region: CASSLDHINQPQHF. The CDR3 region has the DNA TGTGCCAGCAGCTTAGATCACATAAATCAGCCCCAGCATTTT.

The chain couples TRBV6-1 to TRBJ1-2, with a tentative D call TRBD1 (5 bases). CDR3 size: 14 residues. The V end lost 3 bases, the J end lost 7 bases, and 15 bases lay between the germline ends. CDR1 is MNHNS, CDR2 SASEGT, per germline. The CDR3 loop reads CASSDSAGGFGYTF. CDR3 nucleotide sequence: TGTGCCAGCAGTGACTCCGCCGGGGGGTTTGGCTACACCTTC.

As for this clone: One end of the junction varies from germline; a read error may be responsible. J is TRBJ1-3 and V is TRBV7-9; 7 nucleotides align to TRBD1. This CDR3 has 16 amino acids. Germline V lookup: CDR1 SEHNR, CDR2 FQNEAQ (reference sequence). The CDR3 is CSSSLGTANSGNTIYF. Here the CDR3 DNA reads TGTTCCAGCAGCTTAGGGACAGCCAACTCTGGAAACACCATATATTTT.

V usage is TRBV5-1 and J usage is TRBJ1-6; TRBD1 might be the D (6 bases). Trimming left V 2 bases short and J 7 bases short, with 13 bases between. This CDR3 spans 15 amino acids. Germline values: CDR1 SGHRS, CDR2 YFSETQ. CDR3 region: CASSLSTGQNSPLHF. The CDR3 nucleotides are TGCGCCAGCAGCTTAAGTACAGGGCAAAATTCACCCCTCCACTTT.

This chain joins TRBV30 and TRBJ1-5, with TRBD1 as a possible D gene (6 bases). This CDR3 has 16 amino acids. Per germline, CDR1 GTSNPN and CDR2 SVGIG (reference sequence). The germline V and J ends were trimmed by 2 bases and 2 bases, with 16 bases remaining between them. This CDR3 is CAWSSPGHSGNQPQHF. CDR3 nucleotides: TGTGCCTGGAGTTCCCCGGGACACTCCGGCAATCAGCCCCAGCATTTT.

This rearrangement joins TRBV9 to TRBJ1-4; D call uncertain. Germline V gene data show CDR1 as SGDLS and CDR2 as YYNGEE. The CDR3 is 13 amino acids. V was trimmed by 4 bases and J by 8 bases, leaving 12 bases between them. CDR3 sequence: CASSPFSGEKLFF. In DNA, the CDR3 is TGTGCCAGCAGCCCCTTTAGCGGAGAAAAACTGTTTTTT.

The chain joins TRBV19 to TRBJ1-5, with 7 bases that match TRBD1. Germline V CDR1 and CDR2: LNHDA, SQIVND (reference sequence). The CDR3 is 14 residues long. Trimming cost V 8 bases and J 6 bases; bases outside gene matches: 10. The CDR3: CASGFGTVSQPQHF. In DNA form, the CDR3 reads TGTGCCAGTGGATTCGGGACAGTAAGTCAGCCCCAGCATTTT.

CDR3 DNA: TGTGCCAGCACCCCGACTAGCGGGGGGAATGAGCAGTTCTTC. Protein sequence: CASTPTSGGNEQFF. The chain couples TRBV6-4 to TRBJ2-1, with TRBD2 identical over 13 bases. This CDR3 has 14 residues. The V gene's germline CDR1 is MRHNA and CDR2 SNTAGT. Germline trimming cut 7 bases from V and 7 bases from J; bases unmatched to any gene: 4.

V and J are TRBV7-8 and TRBJ2-5; D possibly corresponds to TRBD1 (5 bases). V was trimmed by 4 bases and J by 3 bases, leaving 9 bases between them. Per the germline V gene, CDR1 is SGHVS and CDR2 is FQNEAQ. This CDR3 region has 13 residues. The DNA for the CDR3 is TGTGCCAGCAGCTCGACAGCAGAAGAGACCCAGTACTTC. Protein: CASSSTAEETQYF.